Presented here are 26 T cell receptor beta chains from one specimen sequenced in a study of blood T cell repertoires in COVID-19 (dated by TCRdb to about 2020). The library was prepared using the immunoSEQ multiplex PCR assay. Sourced from immuneACCESS, this table was stored by TCRdb with only in-frame sequences that have V and J called. A share of the clones is absent; for the studies checked, an unresolved V gene accounts for under half, and the remainder has no known explanation. This sample gives approximately 310,000 clones in total; 75% to 90% of them show up just once. About 2% of the sample rests with the top ten. The sequencing input was PBMCs or T cells enriched from blood (not recorded which). Receptors originate from a man between 25 and 39 years old who had recovered from COVID-19.

This chain uses TRBV12-3 or TRBV12-4 with TRBJ1-2; D might be TRBD1 (6 bases). The CDR3 extends over 13 amino acids. With 8 bases removed from V and 4 bases from J, the gap between germline ends came to 14 bases. CDR3: CASGSRTVYGYTF. For the CDR3, the DNA is TGTGCCAGCGGAAGTAGGACAGTCTATGGCTACACCTTC.

The chain joins TRBV7-8 to TRBJ1-1; D is unresolved. The CDR3 sequence is 14 residues long. Germline V gives CDR1 SGHVS, CDR2 FQNEAQ. The V and J ends lost 2 bases and 0 bases respectively, with 7 bases between them. CDR3 nucleotides: TGTGCCAGCAGCTTACAGGCCCTGAACACTGAAGCTTTCTTT. This encodes CASSLQALNTEAFF.

V usage is TRBV19 and J usage is TRBJ1-2; a possible D gene is TRBD1 (5 bases). The CDR3 contains 12 residues. V was trimmed by 5 bases and J by 5 bases, leaving 9 bases between them. CDR1 LNHDA and CDR2 SQIVND come from the germline V gene (reference sequence). As DNA, the CDR3 is TGTGCCAGTAGTCTACGACAGTATGGCTACACCTTC. Residues: CASSLRQYGYTF.

CDR3 residues: CATVGSTYEQYF. CDR3 nucleotides: TGTGCCACCGTCGGGTCCACCTACGAGCAGTACTTC. The chain is built from TRBV24-1 and TRBJ2-7; D unresolved. Trimming took 9 bases from V and 2 from J, leaving 10 bases between them. In germline, CDR1 is KGHDR, CDR2 SFDVKD. The CDR3 consists of 12 residues.

J is TRBJ2-1 and V is TRBV5-1, with 8 bases matching TRBD2. This CDR3 spans 16 amino acids. V lost 3 bases, J lost 9 bases, and 14 bases stayed unmatched. The germline V gene encodes CDR1 SGHRS and CDR2 YFSETQ. CDR3 region: CASSSGSGGPWGEQFF. Here the CDR3 DNA reads TGCGCCAGCAGCTCCGGAAGCGGGGGCCCTTGGGGTGAGCAGTTCTTC.

The J gene is TRBJ2-1, the V gene TRBV11-2; D is unclear. Germline CDR1 reads SGHAT; CDR2 reads FQNNGV. The CDR3 consists of 14 residues. The V end lost 8 bases, the J end lost 0 bases, and 11 bases lay between the germline ends. CDR3 protein: CASVRGSSYNEQFF. CDR3 in DNA: TGTGCCAGCGTCCGCGGTAGCTCCTACAATGAGCAGTTCTTC.

This chain connects TRBV9 to TRBJ2-3, with 7 nucleotides matching TRBD2. The trim removed 0 bases at V and 6 bases at J, leaving 7 bases unmatched. The length of the CDR3 is 15 residues. Germline V CDR1 and CDR2: SGDLS, YYNGEE. CDR3 nucleotide sequence: TGTGCCAGCAGCGTAGCCGTGGGGGGAGGGGATACGCAGTATTTT. It is translated as CASSVAVGGGDTQYF.

The rearrangement uses TRBV9 and TRBJ1-2; TRBD1 matches 9 bases. The CDR3 length is 14 residues. Germline V gives CDR1 SGDLS, CDR2 YYNGEE. The junction had 4 bases not matched to a gene; V was cut back by 4 bases and J by 3 bases. The CDR3 DNA reads TGTGCCAGCAGCTCCGGGACAGGGCACTATGGCTACACCTTC. The encoded protein is CASSSGTGHYGYTF.

The chain recombines TRBV7-9 with TRBJ1-4; no clear D gene. V was clipped by 7 bases and J by 1 base, with 10 bases between them. The germline V gene has CDR1 SEHNR and CDR2 FQNEAQ (reference sequence). This CDR3 has 14 amino acids. The CDR3 sequence is CASTLRGTNEKLFF. In DNA, the CDR3 is TGTGCCAGCACCCTGCGGGGAACTAATGAAAAACTGTTTTTT.

The chain couples TRBV28 to TRBJ1-3; a weak D match, TRBD1 (6 bases). The CDR3 is 17 amino acids. Germline V gene data show CDR1 as MDHEN and CDR2 as SYDVKM. Trimming pared 2 bases from V and 0 bases from J, leaving 14 bases between. The CDR3 coding sequence is TGTGCCAGCAGTTTAAGGAGGGGGGGGTACTCTGGAAACACCATATATTTT. It translates to CASSLRRGGYSGNTIYF.

V is TRBV4-1 and J is TRBJ2-7; 7 bases are shared with TRBD1. CDR1 MGHRA and CDR2 YSYEKL come from the germline V gene. The CDR3 is 15 amino acids. The V gene end was trimmed by 1 base and the J gene end by 3 bases; junction bases not matched to a gene: 6. The CDR3 region is CASSQVDRLGYEQYF. CDR3 sequence (DNA): TGCGCCAGCAGCCAAGTGGACAGGTTAGGCTACGAGCAGTACTTC.

The chain joins TRBV29-1 to TRBJ2-1, with D unresolved. The CDR3 loop spans 11 amino acids. The germline CDR1 and CDR2 sequences are SQVTM and ANQGSEA. V lost 4 bases to trimming and J lost 5 bases, with 6 bases between them. CDR3 nucleotides: TGCAGCGTTGTATATAACAATGAGCAGTTCTTC. Its translation is CSVVYNNEQFF.

The gene calls are TRBV5-4 and TRBJ2-5; D may be TRBD2 (5 bases). Trimming took 3 bases from V and 4 from J, leaving 16 bases between them. Germline-derived CDR1 and CDR2 are SGHNT and YYREEE (reference sequence). The CDR3 runs 15 residues. CDR3 in amino acids: CASSSTSGSRETQYF. The DNA for the CDR3 is TGTGCCAGCAGCTCCACCTCGGGGAGCCGAGAGACCCAGTACTTC.

The chain joins TRBV6-5 to TRBJ1-5; tentative D call: TRBD1 (5 bases). The CDR3 is 13 amino acids. The V end lost 0 bases, the J end lost 9 bases, and 9 bases lay between the germline ends. The germline V gene encodes CDR1 MNHEY and CDR2 SVGAGI. The CDR3 is CASSYSPGGPQHF. The DNA of the CDR3 is TGTGCCAGCAGTTACTCCCCCGGGGGGCCCCAGCATTTT.

The sample holds a few counts of this clone. The J gene is TRBJ2-5, the V gene TRBV30; TRBD2 might be the D (7 bases). Trimming stripped 0 bases from V and 1 base from J, with 15 bases between. Germline assignment: CDR1 GTSNPN and CDR2 SVGIG (reference sequence). The CDR3 totals 16 residues. For the CDR3, the DNA is TGTGCCTGGAGTGTAGGTGTGGGAGGGGGCCAAGAGACCCAGTACTTC. This gives the protein CAWSVGVGGGQETQYF.

The chain links TRBV6-5 to TRBJ1-6, with TRBD1 matching 8 bases. The CDR3 is made up of 15 amino acids. J gave up 4 bases and V 3 bases, and 2 bases lay outside the gene matches. CDR1 is MNHEY, CDR2 SVGAGI, per germline. The CDR3 coding sequence is TGTGCCAGCAGTTATGGGACAGGTTATAATTCACCCCTCCACTTT. Amino acids: CASSYGTGYNSPLHF.

This chain connects TRBV10-2 to TRBJ2-3; 7 positions match TRBD2. The CDR3 runs to 15 residues. Trimming removed 7 bases from V and 2 bases from J; junction bases left unmatched: 9. Looked up from germline, CDR1 is WSHSY and CDR2 is SAAADI. For the CDR3, the DNA is TGCGCCAGCACCGGAGAGAGACTAGCCACAGATACGCAGTATTTT. Translated: CASTGERLATDTQYF.

This rearrangement joins TRBV7-2 to TRBJ1-1, with TRBD1 matching over 9 bases. Per the germline V gene, CDR1 is SGHTA and CDR2 is FQGNSA. V gave up 5 bases and J gave up 3 bases; unmatched junction bases: 7. The CDR3 has 15 residues. The DNA of the CDR3 is TGTGCCAGCAGCCTCCGGGACAGGGCTTACACTGAAGCTTTCTTT. It encodes CASSLRDRAYTEAFF.

The chain links TRBV12-3 or TRBV12-4 to TRBJ2-1; D not resolved. Trimming removed 5 bases from V and 6 bases from J, with 11 bases in between. CDR3 size: 13 residues. The CDR3 coding sequence is TGTGCCAGCAGTCTACAGATGGGCAATGAGCAGTTCTTC. Amino acid sequence: CASSLQMGNEQFF.

This clone was seen a handful of times. The CDR3 DNA follows: TGTGCCAGCTCACCACGGCCCCCTTTACAGGGGATGCCTGGGGCCAACGTCCTGACTTTC. This codes for CASSPRPPLQGMPGANVLTF. The chain links TRBV18 to TRBJ2-6; TRBD1 aligns across 7 bases. The germline gives CDR1 KGHSH, CDR2 LQKENI. CDR3 size: 20 residues. With V trimmed by 1 base and J by 2 bases, 14 bases remained unmatched.

The gene calls are TRBV6-1 and TRBJ1-1; 9 bases are shared with TRBD1. This CDR3 comprises 15 residues. Germline V gene lookup returns CDR1 MNHNS and CDR2 SASEGT. V shed 2 bases, J shed 7 bases, and the junction held 8 bases outside the gene matches. The CDR3 here is CASSERLGTGNEAFF. As DNA, the CDR3 is TGTGCCAGCAGTGAAAGATTGGGGACAGGGAATGAAGCTTTCTTT.

The V call is TRBV9, the J call TRBJ2-2; 10 bases fit TRBD1. CDR3 length equals 16 residues. V was pared by 4 bases and J by 5 bases, with 8 bases of the junction left unmatched. Germline CDR1 is SGDLS and CDR2 is YYNGEE. CDR3: CASSFPGQGLTGELFF. CDR3 coding DNA: TGTGCCAGCAGCTTCCCGGGACAGGGGTTAACCGGGGAGCTGTTTTTT.

The chain carries TRBV6-1 and TRBJ1-4; the match to TRBD1 covers 9 bases. J lost 5 bases, V lost 3 bases, and 7 bases had no gene match. The germline V gene has CDR1 MNHNS and CDR2 SASEGT. This CDR3 is built from 16 residues. The CDR3 spells CASSDRTGVGNEKLFF. CDR3 nucleotide sequence: TGTGCCAGCAGTGACAGGACAGGGGTGGGAAATGAAAAACTGTTTTTT.

This clone came up once. This CDR3 is also generated by other DNA sequences in the sample. The V call is TRBV27, the J call TRBJ2-7, with 7 bases matching TRBD2. V shed 3 bases and J 4 bases; nucleotides not matched to a gene: 3. The germline V gene encodes CDR1 MNHEY and CDR2 SMNVEV (reference sequence). The CDR3 length is 13 residues. The CDR3 loop reads CASSLSSGYEQYF. CDR3 coding DNA: TGTGCCAGCAGTTTGTCTAGCGGATACGAGCAGTACTTC.

This chain links TRBV5-4 with TRBJ2-5; 9 nucleotides line up with TRBD1. The V gene's germline CDR1 is SGHNT and CDR2 YYREEE (reference sequence). CDR3 size: 16 residues. The V and J ends lost 4 bases and 3 bases, in that order; junction bases with no gene match: 10. Here the CDR3 DNA reads TGTGCCAGCAGCCCGCCGGGGACAGGGATTAAAGAGACCCAGTACTTC. As protein: CASSPPGTGIKETQYF.

The V call is TRBV7-9, the J call TRBJ1-5; D possibly corresponds to TRBD1 (5 bases). The germline CDR1 and CDR2 sequences are SEHNR and FQNEAQ (reference sequence). Deletions cut 5 bases from V and 4 bases from J, with 15 bases between. The CDR3 is made up of 15 amino acids. The CDR3 bases are TGTGCCAGCAGCCCCTTTGGGGGGGAAAATCAGCCCCAGCATTTT. It is translated as CASSPFGGENQPQHF.